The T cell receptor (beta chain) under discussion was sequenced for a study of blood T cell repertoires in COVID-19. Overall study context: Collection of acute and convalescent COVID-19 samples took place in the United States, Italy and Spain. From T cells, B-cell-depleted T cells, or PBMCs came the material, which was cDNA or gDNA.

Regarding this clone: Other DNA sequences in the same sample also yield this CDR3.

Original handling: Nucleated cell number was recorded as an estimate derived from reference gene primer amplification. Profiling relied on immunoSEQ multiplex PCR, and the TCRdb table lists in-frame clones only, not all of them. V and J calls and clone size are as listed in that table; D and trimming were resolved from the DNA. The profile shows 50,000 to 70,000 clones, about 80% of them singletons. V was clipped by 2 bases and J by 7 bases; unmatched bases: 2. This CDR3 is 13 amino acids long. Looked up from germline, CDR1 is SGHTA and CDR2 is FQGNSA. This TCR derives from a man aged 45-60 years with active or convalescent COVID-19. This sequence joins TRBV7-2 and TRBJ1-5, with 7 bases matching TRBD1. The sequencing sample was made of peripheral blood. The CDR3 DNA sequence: TGTGCCAGCAGCTTAACAGGGGACCAGCCCCAGCATTTT. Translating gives CASSLTGDQPQHF. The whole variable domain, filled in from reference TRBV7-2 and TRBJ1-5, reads GAGVSQSPSNKVTEKGKDVELRCDPISGHTALYWYRQSLGQGLEFLIYFQGNSAPDKSGLPSDRFSAERTGGSVSTLTIQRTQQEDSAVYLCASSLTGDQPQHFGDGTRLSIL.